The sequence of this T cell receptor (beta chain) was determined in a study of T cell responses to AZD1222 COVID-19 vaccine. Study results and caveats: Close to half of all spike-specific TCRs reportedly target regions of the variants that are unmutated.

Sequencing was performed with immunoSEQ multiplex PCR; in TCRdb, only in-frame clones are kept and a portion is missing. The repertoire holds 95,000 to 100,000 clones, with roughly 90% as singletons. Note on this clone: Its antigen is still unknown.

This clonotype originated in an adult in good health. Sequencing was performed on peripheral blood, taken on day 0 of AZD1222 vaccination.

CDR3 protein: CASSLARTGQAGELFF. CDR3 bases: TGTGCCAGCAGCTTAGCGCGGACAGGGCAGGCCGGGGAGCTGTTTTTT. J is TRBJ2-2 and V is TRBV7-2; 8 bases are shared with TRBD1. Germline V gives CDR1 SGHTA, CDR2 FQGNSA. The CDR3 is 16 residues long. The junction had 6 bases not matched to a gene; V was cut back by 0 bases and J by 6 bases. Drawing the rest from reference TRBV7-2 and TRBJ2-2, the complete variable domain is GAGVSQSPSNKVTEKGKDVELRCDPISGHTALYWYRQSLGQGLEFLIYFQGNSAPDKSGLPSDRFSAERTGGSVSTLTIQRTQQEDSAVYLCASSLARTGQAGELFFGEGSRLTVL.